The source of this T cell receptor beta chain is a study of T cells in Graves' hyperthyroidism and ophthalmopathy (dated by TCRdb to between 2018 and 2021). For the wider study: Peripheral blood samples were taken at the time of initial diagnosis, prior to any treatment. To identify distinguishing TCR V-J signatures, a discovery cohort of some 99 patients was used, comprising under 45 with Graves' ophthalmopathy and about 59 with stable Graves' hyperthyroidism. Prospective prediction of ophthalmopathy was tested in an independent validation cohort of 18 to 20 hyperthyroidism patients and some 17 patients who later progressed to ophthalmopathy. The 80 to 100 discovery patients were randomly divided into training and test sets at a 7:3 ratio. Thyroid tissue and blood T-cell repertoires from six Graves' hyperthyroidism patients were also compared in the study. After blood sampling, hyperthyroidism patients were treated with methimazole at a starting dose of 30 mg daily, and ophthalmopathy patients were treated with high-dose intravenous methylprednisolone. According to the paper, TCR Vbeta CDR3 sequencing was carried out on 120 to 150 peripheral blood samples, which came from 40 to 45 ophthalmopathy, around 75 hyperthyroidism and 17 progressor patients. The investigation overall reported the following: Blood samples also contained most of the expanded thyroid clonotypes (frequency above 0.001), which suggests that blood repertoires may reflect thyroid immune responses. No statistical method was used to fix the sample size in advance, and group allocation was not hidden from the investigators. A model built on a 13 V-J signature distinguished ophthalmopathy from stable hyperthyroidism, reaching roughly 88% sensitivity and around 81% specificity in cross-validation and 80%/75% in testing. In validation, progression to ophthalmopathy was predicted by the model with 70.59% sensitivity and under 85% specificity, a median of roughly 6.4 months before onset.

Amplification of TCR beta CDR3 regions was carried out from RNA transcripts. For the first round of RT-PCR on the TCR CDR3, the HTBI primer set was used together with the Qiagen OneStep RT-PCR kit. A second multiplex PCR round built the libraries, followed by size selection and purification. Libraries were sequenced paired-end with 100 bp reads on an Illumina HiSeq2000. As for the original processing: Raw data were processed with SOAPnuke, discarding reads with adapters, uncalled bases, mean Phred below 15, or no exact constant-primer or identifier match. High-quality paired reads were merged using COPE v1.2.5, and each unique nucleotide sequence was defined as a clonotype. MiTCR v1.1 was used to align clonotypes to the IMGT TRBV, TRBD and TRBJ reference segments. Only V-J combinations with frequency above 0.0001, covering about 99% of repertoires, were analysed. The TCS score was defined as the ratio of F50 (clonal expansion) to E x V (chaos), calculated using BLOSUM62-based TCRdist between CDR3 peptides within each V-J. Welch's t-statistics and random forest reduced roughly 530 V-J features to some 14, which were used in a naive Bayes classifier (R e1071). The public reads were reanalyzed by TCRdb: fastp trimming at Q25, MiXCR alignment, in-frame beta chains only. Entries that share a CDR3 protein sequence are merged under the most common genes and DNA. For this entry, the V and J calls and clone size follow TCRdb and not the study's own pipeline. In this sample the table shows 340,000 or so distinct CDR3 sequences, over 15% of which occur a single time. Jointly, the top ten make up around 34% of the sample.

Stable Graves' hyperthyroidism was defined as the absence of progression to ophthalmopathy over 18 months of follow-up. The hyperthyroidism patients were between 18 and 65 years old and newly diagnosed, with a disease duration of less than 2 months. The study excluded patients with uncontrolled infections, other autoimmune diseases, pregnancy or lactation. Diagnoses were established on the basis of clinical symptoms, serum thyroxine and TRAb, thyroid ultrasound, and orbital computed tomography. PBMCs were isolated from 10 ml of fresh peripheral blood by Ficoll-Paque density gradient centrifugation. Trizol reagent was used to extract total RNA, and RNA quality was then checked on an Agilent 2100 Bioanalyzer. As for this clonotype: What this receptor recognizes is not known. An end of the junction differs from the germline gene, which may be a read error.

Sequencing was performed on blood. This sequence originates from a man under 40 with Graves' hyperthyroidism.

The CDR3 sequence is CASSSGQSYKQYF. The DNA sequence is given as TGCGCCAGCAGCTCCGGACAGTCCTACAAGCAGTACTTC. The chain uses TRBV5-1 and TRBJ2-7; possibly the D gene is TRBD1, per 6 matching bases. For CDR1 and CDR2, the germline V gene lists SGHRS and YFSETQ. From cysteine to phenylalanine, the CDR3 is 13 amino acids long. The read is trimmed to its CDR3 DNA, 39 bases read in frame from base 1.